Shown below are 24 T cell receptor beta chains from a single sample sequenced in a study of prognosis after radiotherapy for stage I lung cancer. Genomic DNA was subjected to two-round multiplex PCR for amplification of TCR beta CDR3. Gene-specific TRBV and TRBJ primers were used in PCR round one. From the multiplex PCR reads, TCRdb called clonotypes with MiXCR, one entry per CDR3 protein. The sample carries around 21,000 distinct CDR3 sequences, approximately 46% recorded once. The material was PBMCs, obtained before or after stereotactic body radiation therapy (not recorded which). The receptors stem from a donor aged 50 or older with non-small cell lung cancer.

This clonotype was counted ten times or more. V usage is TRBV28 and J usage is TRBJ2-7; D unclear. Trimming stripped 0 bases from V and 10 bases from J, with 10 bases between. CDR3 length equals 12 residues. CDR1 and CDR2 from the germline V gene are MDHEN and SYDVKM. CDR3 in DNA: TGTGCCAGCAGTTTATGGTCGGCAGCCCAGTACTTC. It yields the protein CASSLWSAAQYF.

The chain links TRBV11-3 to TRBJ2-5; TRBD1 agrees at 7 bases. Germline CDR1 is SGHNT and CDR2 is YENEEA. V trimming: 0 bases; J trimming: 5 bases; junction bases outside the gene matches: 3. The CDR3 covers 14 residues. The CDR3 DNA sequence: TGTGCCAGCAGCTTAGAAGGGGGCTGGGAGACCCAGTACTTC. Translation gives CASSLEGGWETQYF. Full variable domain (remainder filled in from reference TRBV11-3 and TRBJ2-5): EAGVVQSPRYKIIEKKQPVAFWCNPISGHNTLYWYLQNLGQGPELLIRYENEEAVDDSQLPKDRFSAERLKGVDSTLKIQPAELGDSAVYLCASSLEGGWETQYFGPGTRLLVL.

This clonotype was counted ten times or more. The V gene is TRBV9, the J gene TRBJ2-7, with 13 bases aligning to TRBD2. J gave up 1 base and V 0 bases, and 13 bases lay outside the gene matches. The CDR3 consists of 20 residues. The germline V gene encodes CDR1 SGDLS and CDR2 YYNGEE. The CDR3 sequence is CASSVGASGTSGISSYEQYF. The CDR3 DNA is TGTGCCAGCAGCGTAGGGGCCAGCGGGACTAGCGGGATTTCGTCCTACGAGCAGTACTTC.

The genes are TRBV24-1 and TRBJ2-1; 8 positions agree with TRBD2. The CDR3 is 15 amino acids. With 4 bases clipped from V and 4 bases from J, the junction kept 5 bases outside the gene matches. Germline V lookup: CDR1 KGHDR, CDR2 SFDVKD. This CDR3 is CATSERGLVYNEQFF. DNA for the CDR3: TGTGCCACCAGTGAACGGGGACTAGTGTACAATGAGCAGTTCTTC.

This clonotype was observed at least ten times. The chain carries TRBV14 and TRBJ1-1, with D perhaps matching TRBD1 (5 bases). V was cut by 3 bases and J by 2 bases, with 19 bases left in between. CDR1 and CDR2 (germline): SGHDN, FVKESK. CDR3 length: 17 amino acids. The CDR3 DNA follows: TGTGCCAGCAGCCAGGGGCGTATACTAGGGGATAACACTGAAGCTTTCTTT. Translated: CASSQGRILGDNTEAFF.

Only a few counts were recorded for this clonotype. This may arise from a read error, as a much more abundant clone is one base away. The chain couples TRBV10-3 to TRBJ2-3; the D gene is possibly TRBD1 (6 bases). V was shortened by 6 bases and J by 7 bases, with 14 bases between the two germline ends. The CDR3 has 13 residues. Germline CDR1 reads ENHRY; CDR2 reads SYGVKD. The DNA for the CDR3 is TGTGCCATCAGAGCGGACAGTGCAAATACGCAGTATTTT. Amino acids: CAIRADSANTQYF.

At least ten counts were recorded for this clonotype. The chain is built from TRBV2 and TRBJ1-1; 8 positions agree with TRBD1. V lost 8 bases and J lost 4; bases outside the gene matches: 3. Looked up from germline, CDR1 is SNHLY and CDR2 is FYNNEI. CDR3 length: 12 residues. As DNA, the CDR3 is TGTGCCAGCCAGACAGGGGTCACTGAAGCTTTCTTT. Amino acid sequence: CASQTGVTEAFF.

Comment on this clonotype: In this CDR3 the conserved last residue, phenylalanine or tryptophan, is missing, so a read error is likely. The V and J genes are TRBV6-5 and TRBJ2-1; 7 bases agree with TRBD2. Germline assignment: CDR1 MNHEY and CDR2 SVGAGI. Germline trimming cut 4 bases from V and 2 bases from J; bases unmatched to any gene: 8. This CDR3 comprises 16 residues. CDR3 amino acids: CASSSTVGGTYNEQFL. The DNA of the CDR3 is TGTGCCAGCAGTTCTACCGTCGGGGGGACCTACAATGAGCAGTTCTTA.

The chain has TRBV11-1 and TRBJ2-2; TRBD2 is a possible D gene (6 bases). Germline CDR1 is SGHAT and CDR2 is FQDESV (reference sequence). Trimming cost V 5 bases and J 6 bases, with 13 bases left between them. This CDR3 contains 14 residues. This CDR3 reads CASSREPQSGELFF. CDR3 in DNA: TGTGCCAGCAGCCGGGAGCCGCAGTCCGGGGAGCTGTTTTTT.

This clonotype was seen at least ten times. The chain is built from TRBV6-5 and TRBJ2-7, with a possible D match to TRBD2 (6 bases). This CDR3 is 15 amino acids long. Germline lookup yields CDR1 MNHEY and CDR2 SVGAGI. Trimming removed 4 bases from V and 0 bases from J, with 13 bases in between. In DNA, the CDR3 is TGTGCCAGCAGTTCCTCTGGCGGGGCCTCCTACGAGCAGTACTTC. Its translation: CASSSSGGASYEQYF.

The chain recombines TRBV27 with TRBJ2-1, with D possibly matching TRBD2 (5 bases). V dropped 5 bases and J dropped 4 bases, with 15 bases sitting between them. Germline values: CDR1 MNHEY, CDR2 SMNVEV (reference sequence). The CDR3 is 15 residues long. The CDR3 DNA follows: TGTGCCAGCAGTCCTAGCAGGATCTCTTACAATGAGCAGTTCTTC. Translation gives CASSPSRISYNEQFF.

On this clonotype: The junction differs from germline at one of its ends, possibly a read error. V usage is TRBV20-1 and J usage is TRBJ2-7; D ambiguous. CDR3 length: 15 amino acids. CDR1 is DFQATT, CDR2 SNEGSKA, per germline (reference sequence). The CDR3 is CSVRPPGNKPYEQYF. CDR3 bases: TGCAGTGTTAGACCCCCCGGAAATAAACCCTACGAGCAGTACTTC.

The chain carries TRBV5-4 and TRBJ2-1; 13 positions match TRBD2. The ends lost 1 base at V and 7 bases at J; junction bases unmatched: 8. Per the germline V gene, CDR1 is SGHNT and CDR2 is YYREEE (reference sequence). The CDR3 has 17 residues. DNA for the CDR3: TGTGCCAGCAGCTTGTCCCTACTAGCGGGAGGGCCGAATGAGCAGTTCTTC. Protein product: CASSLSLLAGGPNEQFF.

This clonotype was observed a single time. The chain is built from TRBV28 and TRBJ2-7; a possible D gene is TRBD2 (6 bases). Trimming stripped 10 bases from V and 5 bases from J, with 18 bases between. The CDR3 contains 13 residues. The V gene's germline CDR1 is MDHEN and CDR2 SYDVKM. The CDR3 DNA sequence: TGTGCCATCATTCCCGCGGGGCGCGACGAGCAGTACTTC. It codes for CAIIPAGRDEQYF.

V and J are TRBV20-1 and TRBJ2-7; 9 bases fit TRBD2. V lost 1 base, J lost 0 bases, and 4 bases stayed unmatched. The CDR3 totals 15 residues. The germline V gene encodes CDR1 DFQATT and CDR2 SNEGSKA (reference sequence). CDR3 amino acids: CSARVLAGFSYEQYF. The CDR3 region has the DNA TGCAGTGCTAGAGTCCTAGCGGGGTTCTCCTACGAGCAGTACTTC.

Here the CDR3 DNA reads TGTGCCAGCAGCTTGGAGGCTAGCAGGGAGACCCAGTACTTC. Encoded protein: CASSLEASRETQYF. This chain uses TRBV5-8 with TRBJ2-5; TRBD2 might be the D (5 bases). The germline gives CDR1 SGHTS, CDR2 YDEGEE. Trimming removed 0 bases at V and 5 bases at J, with 11 bases between. The CDR3 extends over 14 amino acids.

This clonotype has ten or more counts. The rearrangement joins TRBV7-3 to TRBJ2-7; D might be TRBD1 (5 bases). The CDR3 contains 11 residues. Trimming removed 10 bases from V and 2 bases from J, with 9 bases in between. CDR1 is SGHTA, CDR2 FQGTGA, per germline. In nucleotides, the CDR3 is TGTGCCAAAGGGGTCCCCTACGAGCAGTACTTC. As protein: CAKGVPYEQYF. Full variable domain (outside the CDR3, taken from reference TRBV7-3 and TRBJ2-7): GAGVSQTPSNKVTEKGKYVELRCDPISGHTALYWYRQSLGQGPEFLIYFQGTGAADDSGLPNDRFFAVRPEGSVSTLKIQRTERGDSAVYLCAKGVPYEQYFGPGTRLTVT.

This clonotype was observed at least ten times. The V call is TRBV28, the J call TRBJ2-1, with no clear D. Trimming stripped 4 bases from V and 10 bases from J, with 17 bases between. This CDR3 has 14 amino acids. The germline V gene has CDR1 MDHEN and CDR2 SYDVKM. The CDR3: CASSSETRYGEQFF. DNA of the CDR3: TGTGCCAGCAGTTCCGAGACACGCTACGGGGAGCAGTTCTTC.

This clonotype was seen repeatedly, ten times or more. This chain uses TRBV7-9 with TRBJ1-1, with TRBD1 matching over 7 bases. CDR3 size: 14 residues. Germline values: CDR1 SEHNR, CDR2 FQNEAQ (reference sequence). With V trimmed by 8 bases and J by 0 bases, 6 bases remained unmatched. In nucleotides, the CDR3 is TGTGCCAGCCTACCGGGACAGATGAACACTGAAGCTTTCTTT. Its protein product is CASLPGQMNTEAFF.

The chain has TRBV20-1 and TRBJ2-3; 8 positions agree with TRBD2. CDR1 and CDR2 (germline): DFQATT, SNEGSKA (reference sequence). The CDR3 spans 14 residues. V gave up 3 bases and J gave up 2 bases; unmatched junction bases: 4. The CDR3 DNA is TGCAGTGCTAGGAGCGGGAGCAACACAGATACGCAGTATTTT. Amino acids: CSARSGSNTDTQYF.

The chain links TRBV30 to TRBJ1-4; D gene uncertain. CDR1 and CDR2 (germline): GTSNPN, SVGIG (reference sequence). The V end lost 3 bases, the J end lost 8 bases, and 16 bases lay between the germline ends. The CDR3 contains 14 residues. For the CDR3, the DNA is TGTGCCTGGAGCCTCTGGTGGTCTGAGGAAAAACTGTTTTTT. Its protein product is CAWSLWWSEEKLFF.

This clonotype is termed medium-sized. CDR3 sequence (DNA): TGTGCCAGCAGCGCCTGGGGAGGGTCCTACGAGCAGTACTTC. Amino acids: CASSAWGGSYEQYF. The chain has TRBV2 and TRBJ2-7; 7 positions agree with TRBD2. V was pared by 6 bases and J by 1 base, with 6 bases of the junction left unmatched. Germline CDR1 SNHLY, CDR2 FYNNEI. There are 14 residues in the CDR3.

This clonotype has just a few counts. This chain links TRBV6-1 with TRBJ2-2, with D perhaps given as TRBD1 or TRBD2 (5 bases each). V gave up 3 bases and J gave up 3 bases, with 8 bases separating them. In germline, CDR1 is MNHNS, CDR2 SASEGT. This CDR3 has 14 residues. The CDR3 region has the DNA TGTGCCAGCAGTGACGGGACGGACACCGGGGAGCTGTTTTTT. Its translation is CASSDGTDTGELFF.

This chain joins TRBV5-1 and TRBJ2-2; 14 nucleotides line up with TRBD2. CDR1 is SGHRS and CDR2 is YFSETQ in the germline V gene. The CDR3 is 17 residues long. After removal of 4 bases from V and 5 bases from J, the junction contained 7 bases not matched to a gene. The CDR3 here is CASSLGTSGSGTGELFF. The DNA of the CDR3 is TGCGCCAGCAGCCTCGGGACTAGCGGGAGTGGGACCGGGGAGCTGTTTTTT.